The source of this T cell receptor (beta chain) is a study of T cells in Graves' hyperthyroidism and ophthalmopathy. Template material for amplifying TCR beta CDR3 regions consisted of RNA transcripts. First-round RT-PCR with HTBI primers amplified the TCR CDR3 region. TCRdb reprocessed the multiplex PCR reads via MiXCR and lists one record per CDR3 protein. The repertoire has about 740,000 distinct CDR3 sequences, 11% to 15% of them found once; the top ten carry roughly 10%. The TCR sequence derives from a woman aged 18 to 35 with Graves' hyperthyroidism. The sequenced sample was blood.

CDR3 coding DNA: TGCAGCGTTGATGGGCCTGACAGGGGAGGGGAGACCCAGTACTTC. This translates into CSVDGPDRGGETQYF. The chain recombines TRBV29-1 with TRBJ2-5; D may be TRBD1 (8 bases). The CDR3 extends over 15 amino acids. V shed 3 bases and J shed 5 bases, with 19 bases lying between them. CDR1 is SQVTM, CDR2 ANQGSEA, per germline.